Listed below are T cell receptor beta chains from one sample, sequenced in a study of molecular identifiers for immune sequencing clone quantification. Each CDR3 protein is one row after TCRdb ran MiXCR on the PCR reads. The data hold about 97,000 distinct CDR3 sequences, with around 37% observed a single time. The sequenced sample was naive CD8+ T cells from blood, with Jurkat cell RNA spiked in. The receptor source for this set is a human donor in good health. Some libraries in this study had Jurkat cell RNA spiked in. The conserved cysteine and the conserved F or W are not part of the CDR3 here.

TRBV6-2/TRBV6-3	ASSSNPGARTDTQY
TRBV10-3	AISDVSYNEQF
TRBV5-6	ASSLVYNEQF
TRBV2	ASSEGGLAYEQY
TRBV29-1	SVEDRGEQY
TRBV27	ASSLGVGGAYEQY
TRBV3-1	ASSHESRPAY
TRBV6-2/TRBV6-3	ASSYWGEPHNEQF
TRBV14	ASSQFLLDSAQY
TRBV27	ASAPGTVYYEQY